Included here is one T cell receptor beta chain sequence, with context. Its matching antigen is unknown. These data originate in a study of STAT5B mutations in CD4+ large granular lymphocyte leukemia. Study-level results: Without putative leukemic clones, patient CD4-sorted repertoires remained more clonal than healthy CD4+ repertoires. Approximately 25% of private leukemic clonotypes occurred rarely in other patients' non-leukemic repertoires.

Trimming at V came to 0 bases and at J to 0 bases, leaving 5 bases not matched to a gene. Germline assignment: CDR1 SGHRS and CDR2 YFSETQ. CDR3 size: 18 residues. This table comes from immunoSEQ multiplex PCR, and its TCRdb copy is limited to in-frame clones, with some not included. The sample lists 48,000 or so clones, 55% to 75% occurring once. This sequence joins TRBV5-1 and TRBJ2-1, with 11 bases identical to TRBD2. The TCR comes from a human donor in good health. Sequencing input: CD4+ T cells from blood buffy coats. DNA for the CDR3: TGCGCCAGCAGCTTGGTTCCTAGCGGGGGGCTCTCCTACAATGAGCAGTTCTTC. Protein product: CASSLVPSGGLSYNEQFF.